This T cell receptor beta chain appears in the sequencing data of a study of shared clonotypes between healthy human individuals. As for the study in general: In total, the donors were a couple of women and a few men aged 18 to 49.

Notes on this clone: Its specificity is not known.

Findings of the study overall: Naive subsets generally had larger estimated richness than memory subsets. Tissues were not sampled, only blood, and their repertoires likely differ.

V lost 6 bases, J lost 2 bases, and 3 bases stayed unmatched. Germline V gene sequence: CDR1 MDHEN, CDR2 SYDVKM. The CDR3 totals 14 residues. Under the authors' procedure: Quality scores were absent from the junction-only immunoSEQ sequences, so filtering differed. Sequencing used immunoSEQ multiplex PCR; TCRdb keeps in-frame clones, though not all of them. Clone size and the V and J calls come from that table; the DNA yielded D and trimming. The sample consists of roughly 2.5 million clones, approximately 90% of them appearing once. The sample was naive CD4+ T cells sorted from blood. This sample's subset: CD45RA+ positively selected. V and J are TRBV28 and TRBJ2-7; TRBD2 matches at 11 bases. The sequence derives from a man aged 18 to 29 in good health. The CDR3 nucleotides read TGTGCCAGCAGCTCTAGCGGGAGGACCTACGAGCAGTACTTC. Encoded protein: CASSSSGRTYEQYF.